This TCR beta chain was obtained from a study of metastatic and nonmetastatic thyroid tumors. Looking at the study overall: The study looked at repertoires side by side in blood and in tumor or nodule tissue from malignant and benign thyroid patients.

This clone appeared many times. MiXCR re-clonotyped the PCR reads for TCRdb. This table holds around 23,000 clones, around a fifth found once. All patients reached thyroid surgery having received no treatment beforehand. The ends were cut back, 0 bases at V and 8 bases at J, with 8 bases in the middle. Germline loops: CDR1 SGHTA, CDR2 FQGNSA. This CDR3 comprises 13 residues. The sequence was obtained from a male donor with papillary thyroid cancer or a benign thyroid nodule (not recorded which). Some clones in this sample may be carry-over from other donors' samples. This rearrangement joins TRBV7-2 to TRBJ2-4; D is perhaps TRBD2 (6 bases). Sample: blood. This CDR3 is CASSLAERDIQYF. The DNA of the CDR3 is TGTGCCAGCAGCTTAGCAGAGCGGGACATTCAGTACTTC.